This T cell receptor (beta chain) was captured in a study of control samples from healthy donors and cancer patients. Generated by immunoSEQ multiplex PCR, the TCRdb table keeps only in-frame clones and is missing some. Among 100,000 to 130,000 clones listed, roughly four fifths were seen once. This receptor was taken from a man between 18 and 29 years old in good health. Input material: blood.

The CDR3 coding sequence is TGTGCCAGCAGTTACTCGAACTGGGGAAACACTGAAGCTTTCTTT. This translates into CASSYSNWGNTEAFF. This chain connects TRBV6-5 to TRBJ1-1; D not certain. This CDR3 comprises 15 residues. Trimming took 0 bases from V and 2 from J, leaving 10 bases between them. The germline gives CDR1 MNHEY, CDR2 SVGAGI.